These 21 T cell receptor beta chains came from one sample sequenced in a study of cytomegalovirus exposure and HLA in healthy donors. Assay used: immunoSEQ multiplex PCR; TCRdb lists only in-frame clones, some missing. There are roughly 140,000 clones in the sample; 70% to 90% occur only once, and about 3.1% lies in the top ten. Material for sequencing was PBMCs. Every receptor here comes from a woman in her late teens or twenties in good health and CMV-seropositive.

The chain uses TRBV19 and TRBJ2-6, with D hard to call. Germline V gene lookup returns CDR1 LNHDA and CDR2 SQIVND (reference sequence). V gave up 7 bases and J gave up 4 bases, with 14 bases separating them. This CDR3 has 15 residues. As DNA, the CDR3 is TGTGCCAGTACCTCTGAGCCGGTGGGGGCCAACGTCCTGACTTTC. This translates into CASTSEPVGANVLTF.

CDR3 coding DNA: TGTGCCAGCAGCTCGGACAGGAGCTCTTATCATCAGCCCCAGCATTTT. Its translation is CASSSDRSSYHQPQHF. The chain links TRBV7-9 to TRBJ1-5, with 7 bases lining up with TRBD1. This CDR3 has 16 amino acids. With 4 bases clipped from V and 5 bases from J, the junction kept 11 bases outside the gene matches. Germline values: CDR1 SEHNR, CDR2 FQNEAQ (reference sequence).

This clone is a singleton in its sample. The gene calls are TRBV5-6 and TRBJ2-3; 9 bases map to TRBD2. This CDR3 contains 16 residues. V shed 4 bases and J 6 bases; nucleotides not matched to a gene: 12. From germline, CDR1 is SGHDT and CDR2 YYEEEE. This chain's CDR3 is CASSPMGGGRADTQYF. The CDR3, as DNA: TGTGCCAGCAGCCCCATGGGAGGCGGGAGGGCCGATACGCAGTATTTT.

This clone was seen just once. The chain recombines TRBV15 with TRBJ1-4; D uncertain. The CDR3 totals 16 residues. V was trimmed by 2 bases and J by 4 bases, leaving 14 bases between them. Germline lookup yields CDR1 LNHNV and CDR2 YYDKDF (reference sequence). The CDR3 region has the DNA TGTGCCACCAGCAGACCCCCCCCGGGTTATAATGAAAAACTGTTTTTT. Residues: CATSRPPPGYNEKLFF.

The chain has TRBV28 and TRBJ2-7, with a weak D call TRBD1 (6 bases). The CDR3 totals 11 residues. Trimming pared 7 bases from V and 5 bases from J, leaving 9 bases between. Germline loops: CDR1 MDHEN, CDR2 SYDVKM. The DNA of the CDR3 is TGTGCCAGCACCCCAGGGGACGAGCAGTACTTC. Translated: CASTPGDEQYF.

The chain recombines TRBV7-2 with TRBJ2-7; 10 positions agree with TRBD2. The germline gives CDR1 SGHTA, CDR2 FQGNSA. V was clipped by 0 bases and J by 3 bases; unmatched bases: 2. This CDR3 has 15 amino acids. This chain's CDR3 is CASSLAAGGRYEQYF. DNA for the CDR3: TGTGCCAGCAGCTTAGCAGCGGGAGGGCGCTACGAGCAGTACTTC.

The rearrangement uses TRBV29-1 and TRBJ2-1; TRBD1 matches 7 bases. V shed 4 bases and J 9 bases; nucleotides not matched to a gene: 6. CDR3 length: 12 amino acids. From germline, CDR1 is SQVTM and CDR2 ANQGSEA. CDR3: CSVGEGGFEQFF. CDR3 DNA sequence: TGCAGCGTTGGGGAAGGGGGCTTTGAGCAGTTCTTC.

This sequence joins TRBV5-4 and TRBJ2-7; 13 bases fit TRBD2. In germline, CDR1 is SGHNT, CDR2 YYREEE (reference sequence). Losses at the gene ends were 3 bases for V and 6 bases for J; bases not matched to a gene: 12. The CDR3 is 17 amino acids. CDR3 residues: CASSSPTSGRLPGEQYF. CDR3 bases: TGTGCCAGCAGCTCACCGACTAGCGGGAGGCTGCCGGGCGAGCAGTACTTC. The variable domain in full, with the rest retrieved from reference TRBV5-4 and TRBJ2-7, is ETGVTQSPTHLIKTRGQQVTLRCSSQSGHNTVSWYQQALGQGPQFIFQYYREEENGRGNFPPRFSGLQFPNYSSELNVNALELDDSALYLCASSSPTSGRLPGEQYFGPGTRLTVT.

V gene TRBV7-2 combines with J gene TRBJ2-2, with D possibly being TRBD2 (5 bases). CDR1 and CDR2 (germline): SGHTA, FQGNSA. The CDR3 spans 12 residues. The V end was cut by 5 bases, the J end by 4 bases, with 5 bases between. The CDR3 loop reads CASSTSTGELFF. CDR3 in DNA: TGTGCCAGCAGCACTAGCACCGGGGAGCTGTTTTTT.

This chain uses TRBV5-1 with TRBJ1-1, with a weak D call TRBD1 (6 bases). Trimming cost V 6 bases and J 1 base, with 13 bases left between them. The CDR3 is made up of 14 amino acids. Germline assignment: CDR1 SGHRS and CDR2 YFSETQ. CDR3 nucleotides: TGCGCCAGCATGCGAGGACAGCCGAACACTGAAGCTTTCTTT. Amino acid sequence: CASMRGQPNTEAFF. Combining the CDR3 with reference TRBV5-1 and TRBJ1-1 gives the whole variable domain KAGVTQTPRYLIKTRGQQVTLSCSPISGHRSVSWYQQTPGQGLQFLFEYFSETQRNKGNFPGRFSGRQFSNSRSEMNVSTLELGDSALYLCASMRGQPNTEAFFGQGTRLTVV.

The J gene is TRBJ2-7, the V gene TRBV5-5; 7 bases map to TRBD2. The CDR3 is made up of 14 amino acids. Per the germline V gene, CDR1 is SGHKS and CDR2 is YYEKEE (reference sequence). V was pared by 4 bases and J by 7 bases, with 11 bases of the junction left unmatched. The CDR3 is CASSDSGGSLEQYF. CDR3 coding DNA: TGTGCCAGCAGCGATTCAGGCGGGAGTTTGGAGCAGTACTTC.

The V and J genes are TRBV30 and TRBJ2-6; D perhaps matches TRBD1 (6 bases). Deletions cut 6 bases from V and 0 bases from J, with 18 bases between. The CDR3 spans 17 residues. Germline assignment: CDR1 GTSNPN and CDR2 SVGIG (reference sequence). The CDR3 here is CACSRTALGSGANVLTF. The CDR3, as DNA: TGTGCCTGCTCTCGGACAGCCTTGGGCTCTGGGGCCAACGTCCTGACTTTC.

This chain links TRBV29-1 with TRBJ2-1; 11 bases fit TRBD2. This CDR3 is built from 14 residues. With V trimmed by 4 bases and J by 4 bases, 3 bases remained unmatched. Germline CDR1 SQVTM, CDR2 ANQGSEA. As DNA, the CDR3 is TGCAGCGTTGTTAGCGGGAGGGGATACAATGAGCAGTTCTTC. This gives the protein CSVVSGRGYNEQFF.

V gene TRBV7-8 combines with J gene TRBJ2-4, with D tentatively TRBD2 (6 bases). V was shortened by 4 bases and J by 9 bases, with 13 bases between the two germline ends. CDR3 size: 13 residues. From germline, CDR1 is SGHVS and CDR2 FQNEAQ. The CDR3, as DNA: TGTGCCAGCAGCTCCCGGGAGCTAGGCATTCAGTACTTC. Encoded protein: CASSSRELGIQYF.

This chain connects TRBV5-6 to TRBJ2-7; possibly TRBD2 for D (6 bases). The CDR3 is 15 residues long. The germline V gene has CDR1 SGHDT and CDR2 YYEEEE. V shed 3 bases and J shed 6 bases, with 19 bases lying between them. The CDR3 reads CASSWEAALVGEQYF. The CDR3 nucleotides are TGTGCCAGCAGCTGGGAGGCGGCCCTAGTGGGCGAGCAGTACTTC.

The genes are TRBV11-1 and TRBJ2-7; possible D gene TRBD1, 5 bases. Germline loops: CDR1 SGHAT, CDR2 FQDESV (reference sequence). The CDR3 spans 16 residues. Trimming shortened V by 1 base and J by 1 base, and 14 bases separated the two germline ends. This CDR3 is CASSLGQSFASYEQYF. The CDR3 bases are TGTGCCAGCAGCTTAGGACAGTCCTTCGCTTCCTACGAGCAGTACTTC.

This rearrangement joins TRBV11-2 to TRBJ2-7; maybe TRBD2 (6 bases). The CDR3 extends over 11 amino acids. V lost 6 bases and J lost 7, with 10 bases in between. The germline gives CDR1 SGHAT, CDR2 FQNNGV. DNA of the CDR3: TGTGCCAGCAGGATCGGGGGTGAGCAGTACTTC. Translating gives CASRIGGEQYF.

The chain carries TRBV6-6 and TRBJ2-3; D might be TRBD2 (6 bases). The V gene lost 3 bases and the J gene lost 0 bases, with 10 bases spanning the gap. Germline lookup yields CDR1 MNHNY and CDR2 SVGAGI (reference sequence). The CDR3 loop spans 15 amino acids. CDR3: CASSYESGSTDTQYF. The CDR3 DNA sequence: TGTGCCAGCAGTTATGAGAGCGGGAGCACAGATACGCAGTATTTT.

This chain joins TRBV29-1 and TRBJ2-2; 7 positions agree with TRBD1. This CDR3 region has 19 residues. V lost 0 bases, J lost 2 bases, and 15 bases stayed unmatched. Germline V lookup: CDR1 SQVTM, CDR2 ANQGSEA. CDR3 amino acids: CSVEDLRQGSSKNTGELFF. CDR3 nucleotides: TGCAGCGTTGAAGATCTTCGACAGGGTTCTAGCAAAAACACCGGGGAGCTGTTTTTT.

The chain joins TRBV15 to TRBJ2-7; a weak D match, TRBD1 (5 bases). This CDR3 is 16 amino acids long. Germline V CDR1 and CDR2: LNHNV, YYDKDF (reference sequence). The V and J ends lost 0 bases and 3 bases respectively, with 15 bases between them. The CDR3 DNA reads TGTGCCACCAGCAGAGATAGGGGAACCAAAAGCTACGAGCAGTACTTC. This gives the protein CATSRDRGTKSYEQYF.

This chain uses TRBV6-1 with TRBJ2-7; 8 bases match TRBD1. The germline V gene encodes CDR1 MNHNS and CDR2 SASEGT. V shed 4 bases and J 1 base; nucleotides not matched to a gene: 12. The CDR3 totals 17 residues. In DNA, the CDR3 is TGTGCCAGCAGTGGGCGGGATTTTCGACAGGGGTCCTACGAGCAGTACTTC. This encodes CASSGRDFRQGSYEQYF.